The following is a TCR beta chain sequence with its context. Its target is unknown. J was trimmed by 0 bases and V by 4 bases; bases with no gene match: 4. From germline, CDR1 is SGHVS and CDR2 FQNEAQ. This CDR3 has 16 residues. Carried by the TCR beta cDNA libraries were unique molecular identifiers. MiXCR was run by TCRdb on the PCR reads, yielding one entry per CDR3 protein. Among 600,000 to 700,000 distinct CDR3 sequences listed, around 64% were seen once. This specimen belongs to a study of post-analysis software for immune sequencing data. Study-level results: Normalized Chao1 diversity in multiple sclerosis patients fell significantly below that of controls. TRBV5-6, TRBV5-1 and TRBV20-1 were among roughly five TRBV segments more frequent in patients than controls. F-measure co-clustering was strong for batch-matched samples.

This TCR came from a girl aged 2 to 10 with multiple sclerosis. The V gene is TRBV7-8, the J gene TRBJ2-1; 9 bases map to TRBD2. The specimen sequenced was blood. CDR3 residues: CASSSRGRASYNEQFF. Written as DNA, the CDR3 is TGTGCCAGCAGCTCTCGCGGGAGGGCCTCCTACAATGAGCAGTTCTTC.